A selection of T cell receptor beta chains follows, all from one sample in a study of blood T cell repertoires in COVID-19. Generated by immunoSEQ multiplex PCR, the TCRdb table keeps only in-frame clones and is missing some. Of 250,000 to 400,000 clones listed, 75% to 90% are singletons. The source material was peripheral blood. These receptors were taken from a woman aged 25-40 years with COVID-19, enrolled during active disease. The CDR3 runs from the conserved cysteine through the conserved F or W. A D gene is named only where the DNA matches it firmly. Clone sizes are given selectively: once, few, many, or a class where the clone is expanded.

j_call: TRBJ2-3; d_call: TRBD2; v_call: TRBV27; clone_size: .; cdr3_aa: CASSRRLAGGTSTDTQYF; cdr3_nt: TGTGCCAGCAGCCGGCGGCTAGCGGGAGGAACTAGCACAGATACGCAGTATTTT
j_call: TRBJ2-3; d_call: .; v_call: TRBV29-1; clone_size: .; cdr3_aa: CSVGGLVGTDTQYF; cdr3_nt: TGCAGCGTTGGGGGGCTGGTCGGCACAGATACGCAGTATTTT
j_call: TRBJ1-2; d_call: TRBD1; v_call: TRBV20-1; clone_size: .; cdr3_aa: CSASRSGGTMEGYTF; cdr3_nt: TGCAGTGCTAGTAGATCAGGGGGCACGATGGAAGGCTACACCTTC
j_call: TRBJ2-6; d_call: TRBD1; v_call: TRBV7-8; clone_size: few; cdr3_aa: CASSLGLGTGNPSGANVLTF; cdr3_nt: TGTGCCAGCAGCTTAGGATTAGGGACAGGGAACCCCTCTGGGGCCAACGTCCTGACTTTC
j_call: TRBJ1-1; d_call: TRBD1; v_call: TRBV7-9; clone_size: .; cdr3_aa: CASSRTGANTEAFF; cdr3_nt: TGTGCCAGCAGTAGAACAGGGGCGAACACTGAAGCTTTCTTT
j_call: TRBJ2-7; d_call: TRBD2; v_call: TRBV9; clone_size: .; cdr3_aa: CASSVGAGAGGTYEQYF; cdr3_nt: TGTGCCAGCAGCGTAGGGGCTGGAGCGGGAGGAACCTACGAGCAGTACTTC
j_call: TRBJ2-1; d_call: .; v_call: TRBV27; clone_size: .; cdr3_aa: CASRTYNEQFF; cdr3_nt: TGTGCCAGCAGAACATACAATGAGCAGTTCTTC
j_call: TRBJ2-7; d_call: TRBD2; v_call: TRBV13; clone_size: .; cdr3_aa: CASSLGGAGEESYEQYF; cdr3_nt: TGTGCCAGCAGCTTAGGGGGCGCGGGAGAGGAGTCCTACGAGCAGTACTTC
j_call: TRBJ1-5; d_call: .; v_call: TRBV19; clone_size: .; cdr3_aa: CASSPIQGRSNQPQHF; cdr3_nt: TGTGCCAGTAGTCCTATACAGGGACGTAGCAATCAGCCCCAGCATTTT
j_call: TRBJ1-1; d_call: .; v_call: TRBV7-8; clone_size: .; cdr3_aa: CASSLAGRANTEAFF; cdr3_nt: TGTGCCAGCAGCTTAGCCGGCAGGGCGAACACTGAAGCTTTCTTT
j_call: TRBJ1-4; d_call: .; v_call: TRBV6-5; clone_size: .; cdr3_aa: CASTQRGADEKLFF; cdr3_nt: TGTGCCAGCACCCAACGGGGGGCGGATGAAAAACTGTTTTTT
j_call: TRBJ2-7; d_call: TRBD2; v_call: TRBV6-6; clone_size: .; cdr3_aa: CASSLPGAGYEQYF; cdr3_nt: TGTGCCAGCAGCCTTCCGGGAGCGGGGTACGAGCAGTACTTC
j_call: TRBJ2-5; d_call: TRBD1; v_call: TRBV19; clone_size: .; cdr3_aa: CASSPVNLDRGETQYF; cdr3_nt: TGTGCCAGTAGCCCCGTCAATTTAGACAGGGGAGAGACCCAGTACTTC
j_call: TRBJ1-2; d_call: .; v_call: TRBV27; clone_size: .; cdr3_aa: CASSLSQGIRGYTF; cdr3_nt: TGTGCCAGCAGTTTATCACAGGGAATAAGGGGCTACACCTTC
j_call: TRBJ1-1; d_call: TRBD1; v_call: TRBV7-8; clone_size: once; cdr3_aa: CASSSWTGKAFF; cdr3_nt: TGTGCCAGCAGCTCCTGGACAGGAAAAGCTTTCTTT
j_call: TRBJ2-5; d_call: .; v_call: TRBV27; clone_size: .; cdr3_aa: CASSLWAQETQYF; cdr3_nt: TGTGCCAGCAGTTTATGGGCGCAAGAGACCCAGTACTTC
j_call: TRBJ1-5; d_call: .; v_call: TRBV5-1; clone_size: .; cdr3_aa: CASSLEVWGPNQPQHF; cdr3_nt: TGCGCCAGCAGCTTGGAAGTGTGGGGGCCTAATCAGCCCCAGCATTTT
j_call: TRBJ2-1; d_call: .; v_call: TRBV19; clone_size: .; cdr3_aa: CASTDGRGHNEQFF; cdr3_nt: TGTGCCAGTACCGACGGGCGGGGCCACAATGAGCAGTTCTTC
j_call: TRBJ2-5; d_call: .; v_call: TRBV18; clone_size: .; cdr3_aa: CASSLREETQYF; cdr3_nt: TGTGCCAGCTCCCTCCGGGAGGAGACCCAGTACTTC
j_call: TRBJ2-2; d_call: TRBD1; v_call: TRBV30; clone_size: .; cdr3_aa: CAWTGTVNTGELFF; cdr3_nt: TGTGCCTGGACCGGGACAGTGAACACCGGGGAGCTGTTTTTT
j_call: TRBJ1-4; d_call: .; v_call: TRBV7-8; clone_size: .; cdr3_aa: CASSLAGRNGIDKLFF; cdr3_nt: TGTGCCAGCAGCTTAGCGGGCAGGAATGGAATTGATAAACTGTTTTTT
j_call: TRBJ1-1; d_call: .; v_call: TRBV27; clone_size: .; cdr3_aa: CASSLDPSGTVTEAFF; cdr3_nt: TGTGCCAGCAGTTTAGACCCATCGGGAACAGTCACTGAAGCTTTCTTT
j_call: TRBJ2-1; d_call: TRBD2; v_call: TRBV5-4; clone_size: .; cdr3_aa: CASSSRVGSGTNGNEQFF; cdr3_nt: TGTGCCAGCAGCTCCAGGGTTGGTAGCGGGACGAATGGAAATGAGCAGTTCTTC
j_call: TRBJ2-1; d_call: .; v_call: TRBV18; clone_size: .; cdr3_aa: CASSPSKKASRGNEQFF; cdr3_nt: TGTGCCAGCTCACCATCTAAGAAGGCTAGCAGGGGCAATGAGCAGTTCTTC
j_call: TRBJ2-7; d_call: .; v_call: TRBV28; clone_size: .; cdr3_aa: CASNAGSVHEQYF; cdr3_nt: TGTGCCAGCAACGCAGGGTCAGTACACGAGCAGTACTTC
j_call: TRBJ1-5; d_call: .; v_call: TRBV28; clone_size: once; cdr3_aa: CASSPPEPHQPQHF; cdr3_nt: TGTGCCAGCAGCCCGCCCGAGCCACATCAGCCCCAGCATTTT
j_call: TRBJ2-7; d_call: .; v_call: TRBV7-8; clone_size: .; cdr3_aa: CASSLESGGGSYEQYF; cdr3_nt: TGTGCCAGCAGCTTAGAATCCGGGGGAGGCTCCTACGAGCAGTACTTC
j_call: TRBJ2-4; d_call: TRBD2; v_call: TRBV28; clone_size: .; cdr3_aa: CASSLGGGRNIQYF; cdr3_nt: TGTGCCAGCAGTTTGGGGGGAGGGAGAAACATTCAGTACTTC
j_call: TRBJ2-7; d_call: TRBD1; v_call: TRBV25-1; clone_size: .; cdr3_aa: CASSGRDSPYEQYF; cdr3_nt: TGTGCCAGCAGTGGCCGGGACAGCCCCTACGAGCAGTACTTC
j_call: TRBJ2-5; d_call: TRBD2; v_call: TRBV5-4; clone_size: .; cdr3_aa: CASSLGVAGGETQYF; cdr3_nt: TGTGCCAGCAGCTTGGGGGTAGCGGGAGGGGAGACCCAGTACTTC
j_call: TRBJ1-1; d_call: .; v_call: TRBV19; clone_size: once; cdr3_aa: CASSIVYSKNTEAFF; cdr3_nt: TGTGCCAGTAGTATAGTCTACAGTAAAAACACTGAAGCTTTCTTT
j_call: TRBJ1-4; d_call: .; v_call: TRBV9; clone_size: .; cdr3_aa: CASSQSGSNEKLFF; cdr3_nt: TGTGCCAGCAGCCAATCAGGTTCTAATGAAAAACTGTTTTTT
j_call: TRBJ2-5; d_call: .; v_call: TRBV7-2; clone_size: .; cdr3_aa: CASSLVVGQETQYF; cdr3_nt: TGTGCCAGCAGCTTAGTAGTTGGCCAAGAGACCCAGTACTTC
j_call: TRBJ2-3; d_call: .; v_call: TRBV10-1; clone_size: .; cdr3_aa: CASSDIWGAGDTQYF; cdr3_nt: TGCGCCAGCAGTGATATATGGGGAGCTGGTGATACGCAGTATTTT
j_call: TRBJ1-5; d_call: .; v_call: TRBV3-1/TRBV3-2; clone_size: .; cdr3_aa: CASSQDAVNQPQHF; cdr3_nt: TGTGCCAGCAGCCAAGACGCGGTCAATCAGCCCCAGCATTTT
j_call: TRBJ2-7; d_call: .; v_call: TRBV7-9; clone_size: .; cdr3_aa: CASSLARLGAYEQYF; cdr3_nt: TGTGCCAGCAGCTTAGCCCGGTTGGGGGCATACGAGCAGTACTTC
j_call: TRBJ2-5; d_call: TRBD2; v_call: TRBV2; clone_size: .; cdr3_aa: CASRITSGRARETQYF; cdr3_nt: TGTGCCAGCAGGATAACTAGCGGGAGGGCCAGGGAGACCCAGTACTTC
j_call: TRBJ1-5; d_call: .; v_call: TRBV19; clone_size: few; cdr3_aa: CASSIWSGISNQPQHF; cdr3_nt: TGTGCCAGTAGTATATGGTCCGGGATTAGCAATCAGCCCCAGCATTTT
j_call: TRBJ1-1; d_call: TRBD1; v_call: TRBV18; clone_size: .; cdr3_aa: CASSRSEGAGAFF; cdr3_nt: TGTGCCAGCTCACGTTCGGAGGGGGCGGGAGCTTTCTTT
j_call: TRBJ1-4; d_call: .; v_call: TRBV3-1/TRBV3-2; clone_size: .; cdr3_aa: CASSQVAREKLFF; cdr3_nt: TGTGCCAGCAGCCAAGTGGCTAGGGAAAAACTGTTTTTT
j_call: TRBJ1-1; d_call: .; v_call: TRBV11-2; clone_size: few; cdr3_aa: CASSLDRGTEAFF; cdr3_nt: TGTGCCAGCAGCTTAGATCGAGGGACTGAAGCTTTCTTT
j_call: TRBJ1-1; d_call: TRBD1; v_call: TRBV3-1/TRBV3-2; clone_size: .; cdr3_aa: CASTQRGQRTEAFF; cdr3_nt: TGTGCCAGCACCCAAAGGGGGCAGCGCACTGAAGCTTTCTTT
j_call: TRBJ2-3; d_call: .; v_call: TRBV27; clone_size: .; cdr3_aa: CASSLRGGPTTTDTQYF; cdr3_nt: TGTGCCAGCAGTTTAAGGGGGGGACCAACTACTACAGATACGCAGTATTTT